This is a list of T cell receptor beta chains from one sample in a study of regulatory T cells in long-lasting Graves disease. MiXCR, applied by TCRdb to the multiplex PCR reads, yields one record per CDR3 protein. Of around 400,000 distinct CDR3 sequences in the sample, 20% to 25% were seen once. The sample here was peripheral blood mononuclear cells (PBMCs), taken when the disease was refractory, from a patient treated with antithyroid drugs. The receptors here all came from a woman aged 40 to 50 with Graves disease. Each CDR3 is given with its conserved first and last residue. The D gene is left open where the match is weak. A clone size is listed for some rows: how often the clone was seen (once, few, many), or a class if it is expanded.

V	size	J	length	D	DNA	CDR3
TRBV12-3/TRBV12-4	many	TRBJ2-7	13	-	TGTGCCAGCAGTCCACCGTCAGGGTTCGAGCAGTACTTC	CASSPPSGFEQYF
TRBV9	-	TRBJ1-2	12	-	TGTGCCAGCAGCTCAAATAGGGAAGGCTACACCTTC	CASSSNREGYTF
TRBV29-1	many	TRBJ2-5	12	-	TGCAGCGTACAGGGATTTGGGGAGACCCAGTACTTC	CSVQGFGETQYF
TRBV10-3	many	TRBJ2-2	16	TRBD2	TGTGCCATCAGTGAGTCGATTAGCGGGAGAATCGGGGAGCTGTTTTTT	CAISESISGRIGELFF
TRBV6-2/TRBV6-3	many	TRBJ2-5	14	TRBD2	TGTGCCAGCAGTTTCCCGGGACTAGAGGCGACCCAGTACTTC	CASSFPGLEATQYF
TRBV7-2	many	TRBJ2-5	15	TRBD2	TGTGCCAGCAGCCTCCTGGGGGGGATCCAAGAGACCCAGTACTTC	CASSLLGGIQETQYF
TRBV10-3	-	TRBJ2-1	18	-	TGTGCCATCAGTGAGTCCAGGACAGACCCGACCCCGGGGAATGAGCAGTTCTTC	CAISESRTDPTPGNEQFF
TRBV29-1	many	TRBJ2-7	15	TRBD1	TGCAGCGTTGGATCACAGGGGCCTTACTCCTACGAGCAGTACTTC	CSVGSQGPYSYEQYF
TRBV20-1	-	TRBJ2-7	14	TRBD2	TGCAGTGCTAAGGGCCCGGGAGGTACCTACGAGCAGTACTTC	CSAKGPGGTYEQYF
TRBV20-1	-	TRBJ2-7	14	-	TGCAGTGCTCAAAGCTCGGGCGCGGCCTACGAGCAGTACTTC	CSAQSSGAAYEQYF
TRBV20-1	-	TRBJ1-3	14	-	TGCAGTGCTAGACCGGGTAGCTCTGGAAACACCATATATTTT	CSARPGSSGNTIYF
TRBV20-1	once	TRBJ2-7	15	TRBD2	TGCAGTGCTAGGGAAGGGGGACTAGGGTTCCACGAGCAGTACTTC	CSAREGGLGFHEQYF